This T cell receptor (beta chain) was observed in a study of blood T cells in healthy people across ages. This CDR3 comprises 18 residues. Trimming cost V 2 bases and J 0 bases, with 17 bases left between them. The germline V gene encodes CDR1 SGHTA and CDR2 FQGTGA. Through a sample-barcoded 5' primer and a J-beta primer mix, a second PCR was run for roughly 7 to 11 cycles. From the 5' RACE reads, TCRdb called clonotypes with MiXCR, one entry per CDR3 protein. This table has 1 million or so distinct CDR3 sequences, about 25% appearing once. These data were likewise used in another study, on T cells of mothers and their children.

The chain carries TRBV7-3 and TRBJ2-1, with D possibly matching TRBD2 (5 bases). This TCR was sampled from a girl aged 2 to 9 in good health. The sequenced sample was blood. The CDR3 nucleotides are TGTGCCAGCAGCTTATTCCCTCTGGCGGGCGGCTCCTACAATGAGCAGTTCTTC. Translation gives CASSLFPLAGGSYNEQFF.